The clone carrying this T cell receptor (beta chain) was seen only once. Naivety among CD8 cells was defined by CD45RO negativity and positive CCR7 selection, thereby excluding terminally differentiated effector memory CD45RA+ cells. The data originate from a study of shared clonotypes between healthy human individuals. The table came from immunoSEQ multiplex PCR; TCRdb's copy has only in-frame clones and leaves some out. Among 1.5 million to 2.5 million clones listed, about 95% were seen once. There are 16 residues in the CDR3. V shed 3 bases and J shed 4 bases, with 16 bases lying between them. Germline CDR1 MGHRA, CDR2 YSYEKL.

Source material: naive CD8+ T cells sorted from blood. The receptor was isolated from a man between 18 and 35 years old in good health. The chain recombines TRBV4-1 with TRBJ1-3; tentatively, D is TRBD1 (5 bases). This CDR3 reads CASSHLTGREGNTIYF. DNA of the CDR3: TGCGCCAGCAGCCACTTAACGGGGCGTGAAGGAAACACCATATATTTT.